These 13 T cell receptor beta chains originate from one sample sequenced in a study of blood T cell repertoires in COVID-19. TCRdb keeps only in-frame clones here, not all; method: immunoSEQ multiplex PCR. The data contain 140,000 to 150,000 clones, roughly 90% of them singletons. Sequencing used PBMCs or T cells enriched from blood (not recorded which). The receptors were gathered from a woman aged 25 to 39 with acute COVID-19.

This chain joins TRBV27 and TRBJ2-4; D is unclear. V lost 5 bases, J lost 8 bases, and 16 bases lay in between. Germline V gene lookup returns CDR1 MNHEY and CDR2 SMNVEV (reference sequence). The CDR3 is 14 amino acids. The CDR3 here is CASSLLRGVDIQYF. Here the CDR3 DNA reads TGTGCCAGCAGTCTCCTTAGAGGAGTAGACATTCAGTACTTC.

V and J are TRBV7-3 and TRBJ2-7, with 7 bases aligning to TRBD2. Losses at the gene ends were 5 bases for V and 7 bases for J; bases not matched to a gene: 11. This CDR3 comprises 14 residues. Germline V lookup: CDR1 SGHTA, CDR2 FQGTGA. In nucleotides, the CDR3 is TGTGCCAGCAGCCTCTCAGCGGGGCTGGGGGAGCAGTACTTC. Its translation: CASSLSAGLGEQYF.

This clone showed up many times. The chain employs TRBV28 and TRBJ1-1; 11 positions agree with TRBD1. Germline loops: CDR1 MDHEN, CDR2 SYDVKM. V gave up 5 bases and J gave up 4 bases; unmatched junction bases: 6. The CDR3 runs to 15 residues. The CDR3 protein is CASSRDRGFPTEAFF. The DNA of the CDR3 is TGTGCCAGCAGTAGGGACAGGGGGTTTCCCACTGAAGCTTTCTTT.

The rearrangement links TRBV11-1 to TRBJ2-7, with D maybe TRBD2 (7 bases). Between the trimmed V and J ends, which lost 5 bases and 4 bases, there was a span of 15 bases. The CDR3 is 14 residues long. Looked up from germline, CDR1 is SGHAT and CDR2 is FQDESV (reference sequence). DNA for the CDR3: TGTGCCAGCAGCCCTCGGGGGGCTGGGTACGAGCAGTACTTC. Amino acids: CASSPRGAGYEQYF.

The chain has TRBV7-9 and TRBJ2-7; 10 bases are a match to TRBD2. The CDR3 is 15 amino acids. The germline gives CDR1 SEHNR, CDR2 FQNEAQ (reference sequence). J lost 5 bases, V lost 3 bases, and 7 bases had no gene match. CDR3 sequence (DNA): TGTGCCAGCAGCTTGGTCCTAGCGGGAGCCCACGAGCAGTACTTC. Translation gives CASSLVLAGAHEQYF.

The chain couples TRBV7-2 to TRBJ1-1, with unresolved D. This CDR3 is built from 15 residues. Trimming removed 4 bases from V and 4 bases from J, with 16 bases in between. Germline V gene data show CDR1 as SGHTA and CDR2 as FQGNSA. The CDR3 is CASSSSGTVGTEAFF. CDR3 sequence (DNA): TGTGCCAGCAGCTCTTCAGGTACAGTTGGCACTGAAGCTTTCTTT.

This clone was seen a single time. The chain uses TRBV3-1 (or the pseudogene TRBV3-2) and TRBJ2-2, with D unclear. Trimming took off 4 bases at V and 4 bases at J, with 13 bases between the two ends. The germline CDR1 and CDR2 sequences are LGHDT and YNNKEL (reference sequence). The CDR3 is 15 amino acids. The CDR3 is CASSPTQVTTGELFF. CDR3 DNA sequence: TGTGCCAGCAGCCCAACTCAGGTGACCACCGGGGAGCTGTTTTTT.

CDR3 amino acids: CASSLAGTGEGYEQYF. CDR3 coding DNA: TGCGCCAGCAGCTTGGCGGGGACAGGGGAGGGCTACGAGCAGTACTTC. The rearrangement uses TRBV5-1 and TRBJ2-7; 10 nucleotides match TRBD1. The germline gives CDR1 SGHRS, CDR2 YFSETQ. This CDR3 has 16 amino acids. After removal of 0 bases from V and 3 bases from J, the junction contained 6 bases not matched to a gene.

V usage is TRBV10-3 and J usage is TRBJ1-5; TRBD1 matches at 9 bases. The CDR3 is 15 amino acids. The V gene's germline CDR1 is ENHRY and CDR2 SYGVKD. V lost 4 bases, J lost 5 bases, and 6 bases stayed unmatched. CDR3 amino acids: CAISGGTGTDQPQHF. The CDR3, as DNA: TGTGCCATCAGTGGGGGGACAGGGACAGATCAGCCCCAGCATTTT.

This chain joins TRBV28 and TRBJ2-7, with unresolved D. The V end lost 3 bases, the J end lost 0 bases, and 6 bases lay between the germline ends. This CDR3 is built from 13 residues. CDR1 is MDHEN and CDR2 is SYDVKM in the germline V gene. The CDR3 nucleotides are TGTGCCAGCAGTTTTATTAACTCCTACGAGCAGTACTTC. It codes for CASSFINSYEQYF. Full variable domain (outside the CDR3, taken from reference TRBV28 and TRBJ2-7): DVKVTQSSRYLVKRTGEKVFLECVQDMDHENMFWYRQDPGLGLRLIYFSYDVKMKEKGDIPEGYSVSREKKERFSLILESASTNQTSMYLCASSFINSYEQYFGPGTRLTVT.

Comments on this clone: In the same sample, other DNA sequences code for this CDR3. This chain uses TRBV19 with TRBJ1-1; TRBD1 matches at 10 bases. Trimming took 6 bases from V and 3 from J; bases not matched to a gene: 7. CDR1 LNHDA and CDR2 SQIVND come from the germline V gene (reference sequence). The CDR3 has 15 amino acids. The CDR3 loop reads CASRTTGGRDTEAFF. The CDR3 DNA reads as TGTGCCAGTAGAACGACAGGGGGCCGGGACACTGAAGCTTTCTTT.

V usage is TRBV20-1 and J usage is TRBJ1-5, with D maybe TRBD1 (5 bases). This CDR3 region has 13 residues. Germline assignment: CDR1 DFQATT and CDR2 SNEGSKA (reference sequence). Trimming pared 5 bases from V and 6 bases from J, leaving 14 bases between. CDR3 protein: CSAGGVGGQPQHF. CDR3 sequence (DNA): TGCAGTGCTGGTGGGGTCGGGGGTCAGCCCCAGCATTTT.

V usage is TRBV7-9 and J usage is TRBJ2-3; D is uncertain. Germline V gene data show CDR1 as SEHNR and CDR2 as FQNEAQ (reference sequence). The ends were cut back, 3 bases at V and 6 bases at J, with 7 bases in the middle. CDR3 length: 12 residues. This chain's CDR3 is CASSLVEDTQYF. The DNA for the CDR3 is TGTGCCAGCAGCTTGGTGGAGGATACGCAGTATTTT.